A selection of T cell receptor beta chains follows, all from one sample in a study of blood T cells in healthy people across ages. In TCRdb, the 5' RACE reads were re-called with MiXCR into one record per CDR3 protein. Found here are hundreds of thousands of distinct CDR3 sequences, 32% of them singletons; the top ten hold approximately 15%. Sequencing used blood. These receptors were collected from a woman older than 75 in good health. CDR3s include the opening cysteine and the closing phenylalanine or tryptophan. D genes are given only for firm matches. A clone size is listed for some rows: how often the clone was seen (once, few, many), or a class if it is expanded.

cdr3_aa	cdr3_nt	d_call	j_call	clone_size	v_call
CASSPSGGGNTGELFF	TGTGCCAGCAGTCCCTCAGGGGGAGGGAACACCGGGGAGCTGTTTTTT	-	TRBJ2-2	-	TRBV12-3/TRBV12-4
CASSVEGRGRVGYTF	TGTGCCAGCAGCGTAGAGGGCAGGGGGCGTGTAGGCTACACCTTC	TRBD1	TRBJ1-2	many	TRBV9
CASSPRNVKSTDTQYF	TGTGCCAGCAGCCCCCGGAACGTAAAGTCCACAGATACGCAGTATTTT	-	TRBJ2-3	many	TRBV4-2
CSANRDRVTEAFF	TGCAGTGCTAATCGTGACAGGGTTACTGAAGCTTTCTTT	TRBD1	TRBJ1-1	-	TRBV20-1
CASSYYRASTDTQYF	TGTGCCAGCAGTTACTACAGGGCCAGCACAGATACGCAGTATTTT	-	TRBJ2-3	-	TRBV6-2/TRBV6-3
CASSPQTNSREKLFF	TGTGCCAGCTCACCACAAACCAATTCGAGGGAAAAACTGTTTTTT	-	TRBJ1-4	few	TRBV18
CASSRDTLGQPQHF	TGTGCCAGCAGCCGAGACACCCTCGGGCAGCCCCAGCATTTT	-	TRBJ1-5	many	TRBV9
CASSAGTVAEAFF	TGTGCCAGCAGCGCCGGGACCGTCGCAGAAGCTTTCTTT	-	TRBJ1-1	-	TRBV3-1
CASSSGQLNEQYF	TGTGCCAGCAGTTCGGGACAGCTGAACGAGCAGTACTTC	TRBD1	TRBJ2-7	many	TRBV6-2/TRBV6-3
CASYRLAEETQYF	TGTGCCAGCTATCGTCTAGCTGAAGAGACCCAGTACTTC	-	TRBJ2-5	many	TRBV7-6
CASSLAPGTINGYTF	TGTGCCAGCAGCTTAGCCCCAGGGACAATAAATGGCTACACCTTC	-	TRBJ1-2	few	TRBV7-8
CASSLGARGSNQPQHF	TGTGCCAGCAGCTTAGGGGCCAGGGGTAGCAATCAGCCCCAGCATTTT	-	TRBJ1-5	many	TRBV7-8
CASSFGGGPQETQYF	TGTGCCAGCAGCTTTGGCGGGGGGCCCCAAGAGACCCAGTACTTC	TRBD2	TRBJ2-5	many	TRBV7-2
CASSLAGQGLSDTQYF	TGTGCCAGCAGCTTAGCGGGACAGGGTCTATCAGATACGCAGTATTTT	TRBD1	TRBJ2-3	many	TRBV7-6
CASSYSYGYTF	TGTGCCAGCAGTTACTCTTATGGCTACACCTTC	-	TRBJ1-2	many	TRBV6-2/TRBV6-3
CASSLGALNTDTQYF	TGCGCCAGCAGCTTGGGGGCTCTGAACACAGATACGCAGTATTTT	-	TRBJ2-3	many	TRBV5-1
CASRPRGKETYEQFF	TGTGCCAGCAGACCCAGGGGGAAGGAGACTTACGAGCAGTTCTTC	TRBD1	TRBJ2-1	-	TRBV6-6
CASRKASSYNEQFF	TGTGCCAGCAGAAAGGCTAGCTCATATAATGAGCAGTTCTTC	-	TRBJ2-1	many	TRBV2
CASSLRQPGYNEQFF	TGTGCCAGCAGTTTGAGACAGCCCGGCTACAATGAGCAGTTCTTC	-	TRBJ2-1	-	TRBV12-3/TRBV12-4
CASSQVDRGNSYEQYF	TGTGCCAGCAGCCAAGTCGACAGGGGAAACTCCTACGAGCAGTACTTC	TRBD1	TRBJ2-7	many	TRBV4-2